These 30 T cell receptor beta chains came from one sample sequenced in a study of neurological immune-mediated disorders. From the 5' RACE reads, TCRdb called clonotypes with MiXCR, one entry per CDR3 protein. Seen here are 35,000 to 40,000 distinct CDR3 sequences, around 10% observed once, and the top ten hold 3% to 4.5%. As for time point: technical triplicate 1. What was sequenced was PBMCs. The receptors were sampled from a man in his 60s with HTLV-1-associated myelopathy (HAM/TSP).

This clonotype was observed a single time. This chain joins TRBV5-1 and TRBJ1-4, with 7 bases identical to TRBD1. Germline V CDR1 and CDR2: SGHRS, YFSETQ. The CDR3 covers 15 residues. J lost 0 bases, V lost 3 bases, and 2 bases had no gene match. This CDR3 reads CASSSTGATNEKLFF. The CDR3 region has the DNA TGCGCCAGCAGCTCTACAGGGGCAACTAATGAAAAACTGTTTTTT.

This clonotype was recorded many times. CDR3 nucleotide sequence: TGCAGTGCTTTCGTACCAGGGGCGAAGAACACCGGGGAGCTGTTTTTT. Protein: CSAFVPGAKNTGELFF. V usage is TRBV20-1 and J usage is TRBJ2-2, with D possibly TRBD1 on 6 matching bases. Trimming took off 5 bases at V and 1 base at J, with 17 bases between the two ends. CDR1 is DFQATT and CDR2 is SNEGSKA in the germline V gene (reference sequence). CDR3 length: 16 amino acids.

This clonotype was recorded many times. The chain joins TRBV6-1 to TRBJ1-2; D gene unclear. The germline V gene encodes CDR1 MNHNS and CDR2 SASEGT. The CDR3 length is 14 residues. V lost 2 bases and J 3 bases, leaving 10 bases between the germline ends. The CDR3 DNA reads TGTGCCAGCAGTGAAAGGGCAGACTACTATGGCTACACCTTC. Protein product: CASSERADYYGYTF.

In its sample, this clonotype was seen a few times. The chain has TRBV7-3 and TRBJ1-5; TRBD1 matches at 9 bases. Germline lookup yields CDR1 SGHTA and CDR2 FQGTGA. This CDR3 comprises 15 residues. V lost 4 bases and J lost 1; bases outside the gene matches: 2. As DNA, the CDR3 is TGTGCCAGCAGCTCGACAGGGGGAAGCAATCAGCCCCAGCATTTT. Translation gives CASSSTGGSNQPQHF.

At least ten counts were recorded for this clonotype. This rearrangement joins TRBV5-1 to TRBJ1-5, with D perhaps TRBD1 (6 bases). The V end lost 0 bases, the J end lost 0 bases, and 7 bases lay between the germline ends. Germline-derived CDR1 and CDR2 are SGHRS and YFSETQ. The CDR3 loop spans 15 amino acids. CDR3 loop: CASSLEGVSNQPQHF. CDR3 coding DNA: TGCGCCAGCAGCTTGGAGGGGGTTAGCAATCAGCCCCAGCATTTT.

Remarks on this clonotype: No DNA is shown, since the ends of the CDR3 on it are uncertain; the CDR3 is the one TCRdb lists. CDR3 loop: CSFYICSARDPGTSGVTGELFF. The V gene is TRBV20-1, the J gene TRBJ2-2; the table's D gene call, TRBD2, was not cross checked with the DNA. Germline CDR1 is DFQATT and CDR2 is SNEGSKA (reference sequence). Inclusive of both ends, the CDR3 amounts to 22 amino acids.

This clonotype has ten or more counts. This chain joins TRBV29-1 and TRBJ2-1, with D unresolved. Germline-derived CDR1 and CDR2 are SQVTM and ANQGSEA. There are 12 residues in the CDR3. The germline V and J ends were trimmed by 4 bases and 5 bases, with 9 bases remaining between them. The CDR3 region has the DNA TGCAGCGTTGGACGGCGCGACAATGAGCAGTTCTTC. Its protein is CSVGRRDNEQFF.

This clonotype was detected many times. V and J are TRBV20-1 and TRBJ2-1; D possibly corresponds to TRBD2 (7 bases). The length of the CDR3 is 16 residues. Trimming took 4 bases from V and 0 from J, leaving 16 bases between them. Germline lookup yields CDR1 DFQATT and CDR2 SNEGSKA (reference sequence). The CDR3 DNA reads TGCAGTGCTACGAGGGGGGGAGCCTACTCCTACAATGAGCAGTTCTTC. It specifies CSATRGGAYSYNEQFF.

This clonotype was detected many times. This sequence joins TRBV5-1 and TRBJ2-5, with a tentative D call TRBD1 (6 bases). Deletions cut 4 bases from V and 4 bases from J, with 14 bases between. The CDR3 consists of 14 residues. From germline, CDR1 is SGHRS and CDR2 YFSETQ. The CDR3 bases are TGCGCCAGCAGCACCGGACAGACGGTAGAGACCCAGTACTTC. It encodes CASSTGQTVETQYF.

The chain uses TRBV28 and TRBJ2-7, with TRBD1 matching 7 bases. The junction had 8 bases not matched to a gene; V was cut back by 1 base and J by 5 bases. This CDR3 is 15 amino acids long. Germline CDR1 MDHEN, CDR2 SYDVKM. The CDR3 sequence is CASSLSGGALDEQYF. CDR3 DNA: TGTGCCAGCAGTTTATCAGGGGGAGCTTTAGACGAGCAGTACTTC.

This clonotype was detected many times. The chain links TRBV5-1 to TRBJ1-1; D is undetermined. Trimming left V 0 bases short and J 4 bases short, with 13 bases between. The CDR3 loop spans 15 amino acids. The V gene's germline CDR1 is SGHRS and CDR2 YFSETQ. CDR3 sequence: CASSLDDGRGTEAFF. The CDR3 DNA reads as TGCGCCAGCAGCTTGGACGACGGGCGGGGCACTGAAGCTTTCTTT.

The table lists this clonotype with many counts. The chain is built from TRBV19 and TRBJ1-5; no firm D call. Per the germline V gene, CDR1 is LNHDA and CDR2 is SQIVND (reference sequence). The CDR3 totals 15 residues. Trimming cost V 6 bases and J 1 base, with 13 bases left between them. CDR3: CASRARTPSNQPQHF. The CDR3 bases are TGTGCCAGTAGAGCACGGACGCCGAGCAATCAGCCCCAGCATTTT.

This clonotype has at least ten counts. The rearrangement uses TRBV7-3 and TRBJ1-5; D call uncertain. The germline CDR1 and CDR2 sequences are SGHTA and FQGTGA. This CDR3 comprises 13 residues. Trimming took 1 base from V and 2 from J, leaving 3 bases between them. CDR3 sequence: CASSLKGNQPQHF. CDR3 bases: TGTGCCAGCAGCTTAAAGGGCAATCAGCCCCAGCATTTT.

This clonotype came up many times. The V call is TRBV6-5, the J call TRBJ2-2; D possibly corresponds to TRBD1 (8 bases). The CDR3 runs to 17 residues. V lost 4 bases, J lost 7 bases, and 22 bases lay in between. Germline assignment: CDR1 MNHEY and CDR2 SVGAGI. The CDR3 loop reads CASSSRTMTGEGGELFF. The CDR3 coding sequence is TGTGCCAGCAGTTCTCGAACCATGACAGGGGAGGGCGGGGAGCTGTTTTTT.

This clonotype was counted a single time. A read error is possible here, since a much larger clone lies one base away. The rearrangement uses TRBV20-1 and TRBJ2-1; no reliable D call. This CDR3 has 15 residues. V was clipped by 5 bases and J by 4 bases, with 18 bases between them. Germline CDR1 and CDR2: DFQATT and SNEGSKA (reference sequence). CDR3 bases: TGCAGTGCTGGCATGGCGAGCAGCCTATACAATGAGCAGTTCTTC. It encodes CSAGMASSLYNEQFF.

Of note for this clonotype: One end of the junction does not line up with germline, which may come from a read error. The J gene is TRBJ2-3, the V gene TRBV5-1, with D hard to call. Germline CDR1 SGHRS, CDR2 YFSETQ. The CDR3 runs to 15 residues. CDR3 residues: CASSLDGTSTDTQNF. The CDR3 nucleotides are TGCGCCAGCAGCTTGGACGGTACCAGCACAGATACGCAGAATTTC.

This clonotype has a count of ten or more. The rearrangement joins TRBV7-8 to TRBJ2-2; unclear D gene. The CDR3 length is 16 residues. Germline CDR1 SGHVS, CDR2 FQNEAQ. Trimming shortened V by 3 bases and J by 0 bases, and 11 bases separated the two germline ends. The CDR3 spells CASSFTYQSNTGELFF. The CDR3 bases are TGTGCCAGCAGCTTTACGTACCAGTCGAACACCGGGGAGCTGTTTTTT.

There are many counts of this clonotype. In nucleotides, the CDR3 is TGCAGCGTCGCACAGGGGGCAGGAACAGATACGCAGTATTTT. Its translation: CSVAQGAGTDTQYF. The chain has TRBV29-1 and TRBJ2-3; 9 bases fit TRBD1. With V trimmed by 6 bases and J by 3 bases, 7 bases remained unmatched. The germline V gene has CDR1 SQVTM and CDR2 ANQGSEA. The CDR3 sequence is 14 residues long.

This clonotype was counted ten times or more. The CDR3 DNA reads as TGTGCCAGCAGTTTAGGACGGGCAAGCGCAGATACGCAGTATTTT. Amino acids: CASSLGRASADTQYF. V and J are TRBV27 and TRBJ2-3; D is ambiguous. The CDR3 loop spans 15 amino acids. The germline CDR1 and CDR2 sequences are MNHEY and SMNVEV (reference sequence). V lost 2 bases, J lost 4 bases, and 13 bases lay in between.

This clonotype was detected many times. The chain uses TRBV12-3 or TRBV12-4 and TRBJ2-1; 8 bases agree with TRBD2. There are 15 residues in the CDR3. Losses at the gene ends were 7 bases for V and 9 bases for J; bases not matched to a gene: 14. The chain's CDR3 is CASTTSVTGGSEQFF. CDR3 DNA: TGTGCCAGCACCACTTCGGTTACGGGAGGGAGTGAGCAGTTCTTC.

This clonotype was detected many times. CDR3 region: CASSLIGGGNTGELFF. As DNA, the CDR3 is TGTGCCAGCAGTTTAATCGGGGGAGGGAACACCGGGGAGCTGTTTTTT. The chain has TRBV28 and TRBJ2-2; perhaps TRBD2 as D (6 bases). CDR1 and CDR2 (germline): MDHEN, SYDVKM. The CDR3 contains 16 residues. V shed 2 bases and J shed 1 base, with 11 bases lying between them.

This clonotype was detected many times. The chain combines TRBV5-1 with TRBJ1-1; possible D gene TRBD1, 5 bases. The CDR3 spans 14 residues. Germline V gene lookup returns CDR1 SGHRS and CDR2 YFSETQ. Trimming took 3 bases from V and 4 from J, leaving 13 bases between them. CDR3 nucleotide sequence: TGCGCCAGCAGCTCCCGGGGCCCGGGCACTGAAGCTTTCTTT. Translating gives CASSSRGPGTEAFF.

This clonotype appeared many times. V is TRBV20-1 and J is TRBJ2-7; D unclear. In germline, CDR1 is DFQATT, CDR2 SNEGSKA (reference sequence). Deletions cut 5 bases from V and 2 bases from J, with 7 bases between. The CDR3 runs 11 residues. The chain's CDR3 is CSAPDAYEQYF. The CDR3 DNA follows: TGCAGTGCTCCGGACGCCTACGAGCAGTACTTC.

This clonotype was recorded at least ten times. V gene TRBV4-3 combines with J gene TRBJ1-2, with D possibly matching TRBD1 (5 bases). The CDR3 totals 15 residues. The V end was cut by 4 bases, the J end by 2 bases, with 14 bases between. Germline lookup yields CDR1 LGHNA and CDR2 YSLEER. The CDR3 nucleotides are TGCGCCAGCAGCCTGACGGCTCGGGGGAACTATGGCTACACCTTC. Its translation is CASSLTARGNYGYTF.

This clonotype was recorded many times. The chain recombines TRBV9 with TRBJ2-1, with 14 bases fitting TRBD2. V shed 0 bases, J shed 7 bases, and the junction held 0 bases outside the gene matches. CDR1 SGDLS and CDR2 YYNGEE come from the germline V gene. The CDR3 loop spans 15 amino acids. The CDR3 sequence is CASSVGTSGRNEQFF. Here the CDR3 DNA reads TGTGCCAGCAGCGTAGGGACTAGCGGGAGGAATGAGCAGTTCTTC.

The sample holds many counts of this clonotype. V and J are TRBV14 and TRBJ2-3, with a weak D call TRBD2 (6 bases). The CDR3 length is 16 residues. Between the trimmed V and J ends, which lost 5 bases and 4 bases, there was a span of 19 bases. CDR1 is SGHDN and CDR2 is FVKESK in the germline V gene. For the CDR3, the DNA is TGTGCCAGCAGCAAACGTAGCGGACCGAGGGCAGATACGCAGTATTTT. It encodes CASSKRSGPRADTQYF. The full variable domain, in which reference TRBV14 and TRBJ2-3 provide the parts outside the CDR3, is EAGVTQFPSHSVIEKGQTVTLRCDPISGHDNLYWYRRVMGKEIKFLLHFVKESKQDESGMPNNRFLAERTGGTYSTLKVQPAELEDSGVYFCASSKRSGPRADTQYFGPGTRLTVL.

On this clonotype: The CDR3 does not end in the conserved phenylalanine or tryptophan, so this is likely a read error. The gene calls are TRBV5-1 and TRBJ2-3; D call uncertain. Germline V gene lookup returns CDR1 SGHRS and CDR2 YFSETQ. CDR3 length equals 14 residues. CDR3 bases: TGTGCCAGCAGCAGAGAACGGTCCACAGATACGCAGTATTGT. Its protein is CASSRERSTDTQYC.

This clonotype was seen a handful of times. This chain uses TRBV5-1 with TRBJ1-2; D might be TRBD1 (5 bases). Germline loops: CDR1 SGHRS, CDR2 YFSETQ. This CDR3 is 17 amino acids long. V dropped 2 bases and J dropped 4 bases, with 21 bases sitting between them. The CDR3: CASSFDPGEGGLYGYTF. In nucleotides, the CDR3 is TGCGCCAGCAGCTTCGATCCGGGGGAAGGCGGACTCTATGGCTACACCTTC.

In its sample, this clonotype is medium-sized. This rearrangement joins TRBV29-1 to TRBJ1-2, with D possibly being TRBD1 (6 bases). This CDR3 spans 12 amino acids. CDR1 is SQVTM, CDR2 ANQGSEA, per germline. V was cut by 6 bases and J by 2 bases, with 10 bases left in between. CDR3 nucleotides: TGCAGCGTCGCAACAGGGAACTATGGCTACACCTTC. Encoded protein: CSVATGNYGYTF.

In its sample, this clonotype was seen many times. The V gene is TRBV29-1, the J gene TRBJ2-1; 11 bases map to TRBD1. The junction had 10 bases not matched to a gene; V was cut back by 8 bases and J by 7 bases. This CDR3 region has 14 residues. The germline gives CDR1 SQVTM, CDR2 ANQGSEA. CDR3 residues: CSIAGTGGTNEQFF. DNA for the CDR3: TGCAGCATCGCTGGGACAGGGGGAACGAATGAGCAGTTCTTC.